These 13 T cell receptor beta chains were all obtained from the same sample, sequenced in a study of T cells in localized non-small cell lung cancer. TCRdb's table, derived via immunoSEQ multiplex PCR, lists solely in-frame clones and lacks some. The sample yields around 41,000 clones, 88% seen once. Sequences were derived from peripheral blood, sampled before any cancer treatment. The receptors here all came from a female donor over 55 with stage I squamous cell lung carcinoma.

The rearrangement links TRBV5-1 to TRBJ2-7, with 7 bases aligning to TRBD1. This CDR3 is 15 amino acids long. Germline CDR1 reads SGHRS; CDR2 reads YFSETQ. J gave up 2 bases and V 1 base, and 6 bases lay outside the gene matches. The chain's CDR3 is CASSLLSDRPYEQYF. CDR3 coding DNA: TGCGCCAGCAGCTTGCTATCGGACAGGCCCTACGAGCAGTACTTC.

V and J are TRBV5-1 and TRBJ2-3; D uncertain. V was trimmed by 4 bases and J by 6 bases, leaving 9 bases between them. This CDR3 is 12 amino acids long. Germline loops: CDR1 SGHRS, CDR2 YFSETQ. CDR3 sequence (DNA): TGCGCCAGCAGCGTCGAGACGGATACGCAGTATTTT. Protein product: CASSVETDTQYF.

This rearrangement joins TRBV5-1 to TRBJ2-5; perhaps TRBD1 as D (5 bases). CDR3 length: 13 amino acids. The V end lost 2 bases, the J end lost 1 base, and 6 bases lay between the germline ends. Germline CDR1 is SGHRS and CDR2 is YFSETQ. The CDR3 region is CASSLDSQETQYF. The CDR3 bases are TGCGCCAGCAGCTTAGACAGCCAAGAGACCCAGTACTTC.

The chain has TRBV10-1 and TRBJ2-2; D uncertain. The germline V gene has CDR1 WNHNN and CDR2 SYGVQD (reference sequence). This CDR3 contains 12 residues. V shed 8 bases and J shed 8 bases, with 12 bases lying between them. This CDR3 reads CASADQGGELFF. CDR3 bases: TGCGCCAGCGCCGACCAAGGGGGGGAGCTGTTTTTT.

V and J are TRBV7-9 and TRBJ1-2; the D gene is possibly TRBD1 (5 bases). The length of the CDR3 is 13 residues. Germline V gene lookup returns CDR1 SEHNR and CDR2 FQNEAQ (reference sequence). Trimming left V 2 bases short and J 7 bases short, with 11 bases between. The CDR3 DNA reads TGTGCCAGCAGCTTATCAGAGGGGAGTGGCTACACCTTC. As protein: CASSLSEGSGYTF.

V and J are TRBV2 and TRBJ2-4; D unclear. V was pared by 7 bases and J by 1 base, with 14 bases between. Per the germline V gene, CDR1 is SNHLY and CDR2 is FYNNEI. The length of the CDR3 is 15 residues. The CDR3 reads CASTHPGDAKNIQYF. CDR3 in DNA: TGTGCCAGCACTCACCCCGGAGACGCCAAAAACATTCAGTACTTC.

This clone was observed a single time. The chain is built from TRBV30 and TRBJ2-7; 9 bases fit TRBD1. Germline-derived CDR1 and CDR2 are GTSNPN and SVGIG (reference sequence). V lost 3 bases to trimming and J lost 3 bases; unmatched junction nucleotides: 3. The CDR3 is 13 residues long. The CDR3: CAWSRTGVYEQYF. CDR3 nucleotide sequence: TGTGCCTGGAGCCGGACAGGGGTCTACGAGCAGTACTTC.

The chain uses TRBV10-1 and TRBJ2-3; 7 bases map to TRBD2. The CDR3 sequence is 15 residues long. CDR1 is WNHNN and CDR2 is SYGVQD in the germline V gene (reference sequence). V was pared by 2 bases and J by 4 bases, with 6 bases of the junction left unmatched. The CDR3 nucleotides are TGCGCCAGCAGTGAGAGGGCGGGAGTGGCAGATACGCAGTATTTT. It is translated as CASSERAGVADTQYF.

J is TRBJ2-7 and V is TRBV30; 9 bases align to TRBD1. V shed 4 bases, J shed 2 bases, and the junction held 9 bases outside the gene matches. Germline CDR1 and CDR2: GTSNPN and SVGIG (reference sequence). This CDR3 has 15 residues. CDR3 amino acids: CAWNAVGQGTYEQYF. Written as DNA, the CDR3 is TGTGCCTGGAATGCGGTGGGACAGGGTACCTACGAGCAGTACTTC.

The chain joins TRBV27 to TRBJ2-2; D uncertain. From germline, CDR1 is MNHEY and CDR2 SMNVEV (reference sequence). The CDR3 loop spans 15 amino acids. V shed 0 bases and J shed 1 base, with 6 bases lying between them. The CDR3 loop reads CASSLSSGNTGELFF. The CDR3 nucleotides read TGTGCCAGCAGTTTATCGTCGGGGAACACCGGGGAGCTGTTTTTT.

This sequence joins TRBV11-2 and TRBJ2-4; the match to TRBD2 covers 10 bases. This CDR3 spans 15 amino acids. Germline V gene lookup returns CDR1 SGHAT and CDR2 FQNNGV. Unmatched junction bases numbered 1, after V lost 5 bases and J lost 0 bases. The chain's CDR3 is CASSRTSGAKNIQYF. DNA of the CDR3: TGTGCCAGCAGCAGGACTAGCGGAGCCAAAAACATTCAGTACTTC.

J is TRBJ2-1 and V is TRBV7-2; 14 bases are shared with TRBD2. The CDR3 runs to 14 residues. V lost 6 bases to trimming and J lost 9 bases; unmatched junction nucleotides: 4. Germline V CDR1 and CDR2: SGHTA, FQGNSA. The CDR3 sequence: CASRGLAGAGEQFF. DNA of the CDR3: TGTGCCAGCAGGGGACTAGCGGGAGCGGGTGAGCAGTTCTTC.

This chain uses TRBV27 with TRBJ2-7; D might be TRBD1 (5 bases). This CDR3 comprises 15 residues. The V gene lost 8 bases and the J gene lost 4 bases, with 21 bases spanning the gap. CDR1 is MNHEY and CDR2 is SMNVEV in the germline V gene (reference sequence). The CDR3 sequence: CASSDPREGLYEQYF. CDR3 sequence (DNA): TGTGCCAGCTCTGACCCCAGGGAAGGCTTATACGAGCAGTACTTC.